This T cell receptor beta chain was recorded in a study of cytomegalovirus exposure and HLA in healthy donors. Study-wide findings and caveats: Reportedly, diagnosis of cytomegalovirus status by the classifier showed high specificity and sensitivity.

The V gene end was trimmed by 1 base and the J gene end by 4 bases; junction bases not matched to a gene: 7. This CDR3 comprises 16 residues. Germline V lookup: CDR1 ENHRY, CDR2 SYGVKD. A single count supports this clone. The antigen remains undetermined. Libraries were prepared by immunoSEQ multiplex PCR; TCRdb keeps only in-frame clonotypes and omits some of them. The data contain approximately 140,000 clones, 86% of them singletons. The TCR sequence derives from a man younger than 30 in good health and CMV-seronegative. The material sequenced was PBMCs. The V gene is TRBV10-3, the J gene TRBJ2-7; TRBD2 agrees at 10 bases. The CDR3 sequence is CAISEFPSGSQYEQYF. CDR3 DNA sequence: TGTGCCATCAGTGAGTTCCCTAGCGGGAGTCAGTACGAGCAGTACTTC.